Presented here are 3 T cell receptor beta chains from one specimen sequenced in a study of T cell responses to AZD1222 COVID-19 vaccine. Measured with immunoSEQ multiplex PCR; TCRdb has only the in-frame clones, and not every one. The data hold about 160,000 clones, with around 95% observed a single time. The sequencing used peripheral blood, collected on day 0 of AZD1222 vaccination. Source of these receptors: an adult in good health.

The V and J genes are TRBV6-1 and TRBJ1-5; D is uncertain. The CDR3 spans 16 residues. Trimming stripped 2 bases from V and 1 base from J, with 12 bases between. Looked up from germline, CDR1 is MNHNS and CDR2 is SASEGT. The CDR3 sequence: CASSERGQWSNQPQHF. In nucleotides, the CDR3 is TGTGCCAGCAGTGAACGCGGGCAGTGGAGCAATCAGCCCCAGCATTTT.

V and J are TRBV29-1 and TRBJ2-1; 15 bases map to TRBD2. Germline trimming cut 3 bases from V and 9 bases from J; bases unmatched to any gene: 0. The CDR3 covers 13 residues. From germline, CDR1 is SQVTM and CDR2 ANQGSEA. The CDR3 sequence is CSVEGLAGGEQFF. CDR3 DNA: TGCAGCGTTGAGGGACTAGCGGGAGGTGAGCAGTTCTTC.

The gene calls are TRBV11-2 and TRBJ1-6; TRBD1 matches at 11 bases. Trimming took 3 bases from V and 6 from J; bases not matched to a gene: 4. The germline CDR1 and CDR2 sequences are SGHAT and FQNNGV. The CDR3 covers 16 residues. CDR3: CASSLYGQGANSPLHF. CDR3 DNA sequence: TGTGCCAGCAGCTTGTACGGACAGGGGGCTAATTCACCCCTCCACTTT.